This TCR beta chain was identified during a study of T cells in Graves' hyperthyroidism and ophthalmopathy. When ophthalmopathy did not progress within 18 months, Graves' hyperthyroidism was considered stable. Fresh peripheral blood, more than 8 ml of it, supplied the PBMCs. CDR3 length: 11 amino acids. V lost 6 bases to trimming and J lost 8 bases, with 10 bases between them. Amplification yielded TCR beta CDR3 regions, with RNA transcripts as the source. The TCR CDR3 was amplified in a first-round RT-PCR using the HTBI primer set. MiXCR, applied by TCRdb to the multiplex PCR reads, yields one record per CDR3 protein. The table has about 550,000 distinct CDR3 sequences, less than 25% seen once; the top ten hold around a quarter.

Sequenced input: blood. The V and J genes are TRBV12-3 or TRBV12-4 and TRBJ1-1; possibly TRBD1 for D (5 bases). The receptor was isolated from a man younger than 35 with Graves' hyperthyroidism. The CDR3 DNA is TGTGCCAGCAGCCGGGACGAAGAAGCTTTCTTT. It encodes CASSRDEEAFF.